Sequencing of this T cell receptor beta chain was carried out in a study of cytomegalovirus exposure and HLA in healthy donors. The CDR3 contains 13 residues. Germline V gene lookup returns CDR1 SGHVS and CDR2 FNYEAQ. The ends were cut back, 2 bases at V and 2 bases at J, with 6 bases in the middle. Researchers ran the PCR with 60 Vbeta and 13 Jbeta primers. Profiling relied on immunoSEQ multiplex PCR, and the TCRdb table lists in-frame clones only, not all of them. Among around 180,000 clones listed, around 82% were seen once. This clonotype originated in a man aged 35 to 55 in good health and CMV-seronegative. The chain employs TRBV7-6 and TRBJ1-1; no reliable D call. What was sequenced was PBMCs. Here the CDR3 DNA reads TGTGCCAGCAGCTTATCAGGAAACACTGAAGCTTTCTTT. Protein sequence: CASSLSGNTEAFF.